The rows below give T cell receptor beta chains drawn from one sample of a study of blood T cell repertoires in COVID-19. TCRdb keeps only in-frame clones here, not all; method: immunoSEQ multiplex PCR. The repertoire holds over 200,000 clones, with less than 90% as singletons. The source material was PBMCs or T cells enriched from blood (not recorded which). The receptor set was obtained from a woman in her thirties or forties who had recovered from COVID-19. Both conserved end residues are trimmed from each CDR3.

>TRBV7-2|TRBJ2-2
ASSLVTGRGGELF
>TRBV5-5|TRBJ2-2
ASSLVYPGELF
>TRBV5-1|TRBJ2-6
ASSLGGGSSGANVLT
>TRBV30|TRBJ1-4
AWSTGGGGEKLF
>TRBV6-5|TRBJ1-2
ASSPGQGPYGYT
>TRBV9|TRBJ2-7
ASSVTSGVGEQY
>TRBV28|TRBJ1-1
ASSLWTGEPHTEAF
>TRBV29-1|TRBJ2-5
SVEGGGGRETQY
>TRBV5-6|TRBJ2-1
ASYTPRIVDNEQF
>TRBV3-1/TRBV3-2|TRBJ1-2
ASSQEGNRGYGYT
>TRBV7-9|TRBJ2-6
ASSRPPGGANVLT
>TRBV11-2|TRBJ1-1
ASRETWSTEAF
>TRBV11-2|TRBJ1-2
ASSLVGGYGYT
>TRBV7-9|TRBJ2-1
ASSPLSGSENEQF
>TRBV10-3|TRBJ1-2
ATSPGNYGYT
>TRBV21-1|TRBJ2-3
ASSNGRAGGLSTDTQY
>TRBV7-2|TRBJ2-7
ASSLTSEFYEQY
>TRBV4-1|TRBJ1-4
ASSQVSTNEKLF
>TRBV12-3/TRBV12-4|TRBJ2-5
ASSWLEQETQY
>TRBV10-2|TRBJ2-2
ASGTSGTGELF
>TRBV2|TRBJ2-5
ASISGGETQY
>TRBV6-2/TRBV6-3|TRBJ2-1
ASSYTPGSHRHNEQF
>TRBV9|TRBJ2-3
ASSAPESTDTQY
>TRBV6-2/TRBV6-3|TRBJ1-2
ASSSQGYGYT
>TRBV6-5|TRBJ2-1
ASRSTGTTSNEQF
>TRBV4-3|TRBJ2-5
ASSPTGTGAETQY
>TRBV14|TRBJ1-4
ASRRTGQGDEKLF
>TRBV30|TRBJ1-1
AWRNRDMNTEAF
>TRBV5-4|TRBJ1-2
ASSQVGDYGYT
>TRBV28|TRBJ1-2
ASSFPTGASGYT
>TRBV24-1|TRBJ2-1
ATSDLWQGASEQF
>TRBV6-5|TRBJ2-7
ASRGTGGFYEQY
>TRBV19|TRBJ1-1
ASHTRGIRKNTEAF
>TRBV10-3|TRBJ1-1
ATSSPGQGVWTEAF
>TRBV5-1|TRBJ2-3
ASSLEQSTDTQY
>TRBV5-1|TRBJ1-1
ASSLWTVTEAF
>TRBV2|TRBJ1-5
ASREGQLGNQPQH
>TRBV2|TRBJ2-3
ASRREGDTQY
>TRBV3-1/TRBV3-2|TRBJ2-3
ASSLNTGEADTQY
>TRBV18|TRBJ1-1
ASSAAPSENTEAF
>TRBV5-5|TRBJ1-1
ASSLVPGTGREAF
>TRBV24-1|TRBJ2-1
ATSDLRAGGYNEQF
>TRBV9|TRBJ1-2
ASSVGAAQGYT
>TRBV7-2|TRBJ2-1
ASSVGTSSEQF
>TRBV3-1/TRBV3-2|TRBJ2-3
ASSQNAGGWGDTQY
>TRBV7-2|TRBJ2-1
ASSRRVGTYNEQF
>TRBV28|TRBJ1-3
ASSLGTGGPGNTIY
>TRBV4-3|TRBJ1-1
ASSYAEDTEAF